The 26 T cell receptor beta chains reported below all come from one sample, sequenced in a study of monozygotic twins with cystic fibrosis. Profiling relied on immunoSEQ multiplex PCR, and the TCRdb table lists in-frame clones only, not all of them. The sample has some 33,000 clones; around 90% are singletons. The sample comprised blood. Receptors originate from a boy between 2 and 15 years old with cystic fibrosis.

The chain recombines TRBV6-6 with TRBJ2-4, with D perhaps assigned TRBD1 or TRBD2 (5 bases each). V shed 5 bases and J shed 0 bases, with 14 bases lying between them. The length of the CDR3 is 16 residues. CDR1 and CDR2 (germline): MNHNY, SVGAGI (reference sequence). CDR3 nucleotide sequence: TGTGCCAGCAGTCCCGGGGACGGAGTAGCCAAAAACATTCAGTACTTC. This gives the protein CASSPGDGVAKNIQYF.

The chain has TRBV4-1 and TRBJ2-1, with 10 nucleotides matching TRBD2. The CDR3 has 16 amino acids. Trimming at V came to 3 bases and at J to 1 base, leaving 3 bases not matched to a gene. Germline values: CDR1 MGHRA, CDR2 YSYEKL. CDR3 region: CASSHVGLASYNEQFF. The CDR3 DNA reads TGCGCCAGCAGCCATGTGGGACTAGCGTCCTACAATGAGCAGTTCTTC.

The rearrangement joins TRBV18 to TRBJ1-2, with 8 bases fitting TRBD1. In germline, CDR1 is KGHSH, CDR2 LQKENI. The CDR3 is 15 residues long. The J segment lost 2 bases and the V segment lost 4 bases, leaving 6 bases of the junction unmatched. The CDR3 DNA sequence: TGTGCCAGCTCACAACAGACAGGGGTAAACTATGGCTACACCTTC. Translating gives CASSQQTGVNYGYTF.

This clone occurred a few times. The rearrangement links TRBV6-5 to TRBJ1-2, with D hard to call. CDR1 and CDR2 (germline): MNHEY, SVGAGI. This CDR3 contains 12 residues. The V end was cut by 0 bases, the J end by 8 bases, with 7 bases between. In nucleotides, the CDR3 is TGTGCCAGCAGTTACTCGAACGAGGGCTACACCTTC. Amino acids: CASSYSNEGYTF.

The rearrangement links TRBV6-5 to TRBJ1-5; no reliable D call. The CDR3 has 13 residues. V dropped 9 bases and J dropped 0 bases, with 9 bases sitting between them. Per the germline V gene, CDR1 is MNHEY and CDR2 is SVGAGI. CDR3 bases: TGTGCCAGTAGACGGGATAGCAATCAGCCCCAGCATTTT. Protein: CASRRDSNQPQHF.

This chain uses TRBV1 with TRBJ2-7; TRBD2, the D gene given by the table, was not confirmed from the DNA. TRBV1 is labeled a pseudogene. This CDR3 comprises 16 residues. CDR3 protein: CTSSQSKRGLPYEQYF. CDR3 nucleotides: TGCACCAGCAGCCAATCCAAGCGGGGTCTACCCTACGAGCAGTACTTC.

This chain's CDR3 is CASSLRLQGGSNQPQHF. The CDR3 region has the DNA TGTGCCAGCAGTTTACGCCTCCAGGGTGGGAGCAATCAGCCCCAGCATTTT. The chain employs TRBV27 and TRBJ1-5; possible D gene TRBD1, 5 bases. V was cut by 2 bases and J by 1 base, with 15 bases left in between. Germline V gene sequence: CDR1 MNHEY, CDR2 SMNVEV (reference sequence). This CDR3 has 17 amino acids.

V usage is TRBV7-2 and J usage is TRBJ1-2; TRBD1 matches 7 bases. V dropped 5 bases and J dropped 0; count of bases not matched to a gene: 6. The CDR3 length is 15 residues. Germline lookup yields CDR1 SGHTA and CDR2 FQGNSA. CDR3 protein: CASSRTGATNYGYTF. The CDR3 coding sequence is TGTGCCAGCAGCCGCACAGGGGCCACTAACTATGGCTACACCTTC.

This sequence joins TRBV7-6 and TRBJ1-2; 7 nucleotides agree with TRBD1. There are 13 residues in the CDR3. V dropped 4 bases and J dropped 6; count of bases not matched to a gene: 5. Germline V gene sequence: CDR1 SGHVS, CDR2 FNYEAQ. This CDR3 is CASSSTGTDGYTF. CDR3 nucleotides: TGTGCCAGCAGCTCGACAGGGACGGATGGCTACACCTTC.

J is TRBJ2-1 and V is TRBV7-9, with 7 bases matching TRBD2. This CDR3 has 18 residues. The junction had 15 bases not matched to a gene; V was cut back by 6 bases and J by 1 base. Looked up from germline, CDR1 is SEHNR and CDR2 is FQNEAQ (reference sequence). CDR3 residues: CASRSHHLADKSYNEQFF. The CDR3 nucleotides are TGTGCCAGCAGGTCACACCACCTAGCGGACAAATCCTACAATGAGCAGTTCTTC.

The chain has TRBV7-9 and TRBJ1-1; D perhaps matches TRBD1 (6 bases). Germline V lookup: CDR1 SEHNR, CDR2 FQNEAQ (reference sequence). Trimming removed 1 base at V and 3 bases at J, with 12 bases between. The CDR3 has 15 amino acids. In DNA form, the CDR3 reads TGTGCCAGCAGCTTAGGGGGGGGCACAGACACTGAAGCTTTCTTT. As protein: CASSLGGGTDTEAFF.

The J gene is TRBJ2-7, the V gene TRBV5-6; D possibly corresponds to TRBD1 (6 bases). This CDR3 has 14 amino acids. Germline V gene sequence: CDR1 SGHDT, CDR2 YYEEEE. Trimming left V 4 bases short and J 3 bases short, with 14 bases between. CDR3 coding DNA: TGTGCCAGCAGCCCCGGACAGACCTTCTACGAGCAGTACTTC. This gives the protein CASSPGQTFYEQYF.

This chain uses TRBV11-2 with TRBJ2-7; TRBD2 is a possible D gene (6 bases). CDR3 length: 15 amino acids. The germline V gene encodes CDR1 SGHAT and CDR2 FQNNGV. Trimming shortened V by 5 bases and J by 1 base, and 15 bases separated the two germline ends. The DNA of the CDR3 is TGTGCCAGCAGCGACCCTGGGGAGGTATCCTACGAGCAGTACTTC. Translating it yields CASSDPGEVSYEQYF.

The chain uses TRBV7-9 and TRBJ1-1; D remains ambiguous. Trimming took 1 base from V and 3 from J, leaving 9 bases between them. This CDR3 comprises 14 residues. The germline V gene encodes CDR1 SEHNR and CDR2 FQNEAQ (reference sequence). The CDR3 loop is CASSLGNKDTEAFF. The CDR3 bases are TGTGCCAGCAGCTTAGGGAATAAGGACACTGAAGCTTTCTTT.

J is TRBJ2-7 and V is TRBV19; the match to TRBD1 covers 9 bases. The CDR3 sequence is 15 residues long. V gave up 5 bases and J gave up 6 bases; unmatched junction bases: 11. Germline-derived CDR1 and CDR2 are LNHDA and SQIVND (reference sequence). Here the CDR3 DNA reads TGTGCCAGTAGTCTGGGACAGGGAGACCGACTCGAGCAGTACTTC. Translating gives CASSLGQGDRLEQYF. The full variable domain, completed using reference TRBV19 and TRBJ2-7, is DGGITQSPKYLFRKEGQNVTLSCEQNLNHDAMYWYRQDPGQGLRLIYYSQIVNDFQKGDIAEGYSVSREKKESFPLTVTSAQKNPTAFYLCASSLGQGDRLEQYFGPGTRLTVT.

This chain joins TRBV4-2 and TRBJ1-1, with D uncertain. CDR3 length equals 14 residues. Trimming left V 3 bases short and J 4 bases short, with 12 bases between. Per the germline V gene, CDR1 is LGHNA and CDR2 is YNFKEQ. CDR3 sequence reads: CASSQDGPGTEAFF. CDR3 DNA: TGTGCCAGCAGCCAGGATGGACCGGGCACTGAAGCTTTCTTT.

This sequence joins TRBV19 and TRBJ1-2; 7 nucleotides align to TRBD1. Per the germline V gene, CDR1 is LNHDA and CDR2 is SQIVND (reference sequence). CDR3 size: 13 residues. Unmatched junction bases numbered 4, after V lost 7 bases and J lost 2 bases. The CDR3 here is CASTLGQNYGYTF. The CDR3 nucleotides are TGTGCCAGTACCCTGGGACAGAACTATGGCTACACCTTC.

The genes are TRBV5-1 and TRBJ2-2; maybe TRBD2 (7 bases). This CDR3 comprises 17 residues. CDR1 and CDR2 from the germline V gene are SGHRS and YFSETQ. The V and J ends lost 6 bases and 7 bases respectively, with 25 bases between them. The CDR3 sequence: CASTFSTPGAGVGELFF. The CDR3 DNA follows: TGCGCCAGCACCTTCTCGACCCCAGGGGCGGGGGTCGGGGAGCTGTTTTTT.

The chain employs TRBV27 and TRBJ1-1, with a possible D match to TRBD1 (5 bases). CDR3 length: 12 residues. Trimming left V 4 bases short and J 10 bases short, with 13 bases between. In germline, CDR1 is MNHEY, CDR2 SMNVEV (reference sequence). The CDR3 spells CASSSSRERAFF. Written as DNA, the CDR3 is TGTGCCAGCAGTTCTTCCAGGGAAAGAGCTTTCTTT.

V and J are TRBV19 and TRBJ1-1; D is unresolved. Germline lookup yields CDR1 LNHDA and CDR2 SQIVND (reference sequence). V shed 3 bases and J shed 0 bases, with 8 bases lying between them. This CDR3 region has 14 residues. The CDR3 sequence is CASSIQVLNTEAFF. Here the CDR3 DNA reads TGTGCCAGTAGTATTCAGGTCTTGAACACTGAAGCTTTCTTT.

The chain combines TRBV19 with TRBJ2-1; D is possibly TRBD1 or TRBD2 (5 bases each). Germline lookup yields CDR1 LNHDA and CDR2 SQIVND (reference sequence). The CDR3 runs to 15 residues. The ends were cut back, 2 bases at V and 9 bases at J, with 17 bases in the middle. As DNA, the CDR3 is TGTGCCAGTAGTATATACTCGCAGGGAGTGCTTGAGCAGTTCTTC. It yields the protein CASSIYSQGVLEQFF.

The chain employs TRBV9 and TRBJ2-3, with unresolved D. With 2 bases removed from V and 7 bases from J, the gap between germline ends came to 11 bases. The CDR3 length is 13 residues. Germline CDR1 SGDLS, CDR2 YYNGEE. The CDR3 DNA reads as TGTGCCAGCAGCGTTCCACCTGTGAATACGCAGTATTTT. Translated: CASSVPPVNTQYF.

The rearrangement joins TRBV2 to TRBJ2-1; possibly TRBD1 or TRBD2 for D (5 bases each). V was clipped by 7 bases and J by 6 bases, with 16 bases between them. This CDR3 comprises 14 residues. The V gene's germline CDR1 is SNHLY and CDR2 FYNNEI. In nucleotides, the CDR3 is TGTGCCAGCAATCCGTCCGGGACGGCCAATGAGCAGTTCTTC. It encodes CASNPSGTANEQFF.

This clone has a single count. This chain links TRBV6-5 with TRBJ1-1, with D perhaps matching TRBD1 (5 bases). V lost 6 bases and J 5 bases, leaving 19 bases between the germline ends. Germline V CDR1 and CDR2: MNHEY, SVGAGI. The CDR3 consists of 15 residues. CDR3 region: CASRRDWTGRTEAFF. The CDR3 region has the DNA TGTGCCAGCAGACGGGACTGGACGGGGAGGACTGAAGCTTTCTTT.

CDR3 residues: CASSYSTSGDQPQHF. Here the CDR3 DNA reads TGTGCCAGCAGTTACTCGACTTCGGGGGATCAGCCCCAGCATTTT. The chain carries TRBV6-5 and TRBJ1-5, with D possibly matching TRBD1 (5 bases). This CDR3 comprises 15 residues. Germline V gives CDR1 MNHEY, CDR2 SVGAGI. V was pared by 0 bases and J by 5 bases, with 11 bases between.

This chain joins TRBV27 and TRBJ1-2; perhaps TRBD1 as D (5 bases). CDR3 length: 13 residues. Trimming stripped 2 bases from V and 5 bases from J, with 9 bases between. Germline CDR1 MNHEY, CDR2 SMNVEV (reference sequence). The CDR3 loop reads CASSLVGGYGYTF. The CDR3 DNA follows: TGTGCCAGCAGTTTAGTCGGGGGATATGGCTACACCTTC.